A selection of T cell receptor beta chains follows, all from one sample in a study of neoadjuvant anti-PD-1 for oral cavity cancer. The method was immunoSEQ multiplex PCR; TCRdb's version includes in-frame clones alone and lacks a portion of them. The sample holds about 72,000 clones, 83% seen once. The material was PBMCs, obtained before nivolumab (anti-PD-1) treatment. These receptors came from a person aged 35 to 85 with oral cavity squamous cell carcinoma. Each CDR3 is given with its conserved first and last residue. D genes are given only for firm matches. Only some rows state a clone size, as once, few, many or a class for expanded clones.

D gene	V gene	J gene	clone size	CDR3 protein	CDR3 DNA
TRBD1	TRBV5-4	TRBJ2-3	once	CASSLLGQGADTQYF	TGTGCCAGCAGCTTGTTGGGACAGGGAGCAGATACGCAGTATTTT
TRBD2	TRBV5-4	TRBJ2-7	-	CASSLAGALSYEQYF	TGTGCCAGCAGCTTAGCGGGGGCCCTCTCCTACGAGCAGTACTTC
-	TRBV5-1	TRBJ2-2	-	CASSFAGSGELFF	TGCGCCAGCAGCTTTGCTGGTAGCGGGGAGCTGTTTTTT
-	TRBV6-5	TRBJ1-3	once	CASSPYLSGNTIYF	TGTGCCAGCAGTCCCTACCTCTCCGGAAACACCATATATTTT
-	TRBV4-1	TRBJ1-1	-	CASSQAGALIEAFF	TGCGCCAGCAGCCAAGCCGGGGCCCTAATTGAAGCTTTCTTT
-	TRBV11-2	TRBJ2-7	-	CASSQTEGAEQYF	TGTGCCAGCAGCCAAACGGAAGGGGCCGAGCAGTACTTC
TRBD1	TRBV4-2	TRBJ2-5	-	CASSQTGTGGSETQYF	TGTGCCAGCAGCCAAACCGGGACAGGGGGCTCAGAGACCCAGTACTTC
-	TRBV7-3	TRBJ1-3	-	CAGRGKNTIYF	TGTGCCGGCAGAGGGAAAAACACCATATATTTT
TRBD1	TRBV28	TRBJ1-3	-	CASSLMLTGGGRRNTIYF	TGTGCCAGCAGTTTAATGCTGACAGGGGGCGGTCGAAGAAACACCATATATTTT
-	TRBV2	TRBJ1-2	few	CASPGGRASGYGYTF	TGTGCCAGCCCCGGGGGGAGGGCCTCGGGCTATGGCTACACCTTC
-	TRBV4-1	TRBJ2-5	-	CASSQWGRETQYF	TGCGCCAGCAGCCAATGGGGTCGAGAGACCCAGTACTTC
-	TRBV30	TRBJ2-6	-	CAWSVAGANVLTF	TGTGCCTGGAGTGTTGCTGGGGCCAACGTCCTGACTTTC
-	TRBV6-6	TRBJ2-7	-	CASSLPGTQTYEQYF	TGTGCCAGCAGTTTACCAGGGACGCAAACCTACGAGCAGTACTTC
-	TRBV25-1	TRBJ1-2	-	CASSEGTDYGYTF	TGTGCCAGCAGTGAAGGGACGGATTATGGCTACACCTTC
-	TRBV7-3	TRBJ2-1	-	CASSLRGYNEQFF	TGTGCCAGCAGCTTAAGGGGTTACAATGAGCAGTTCTTC
-	TRBV5-1	TRBJ2-5	once	CASRGQETQYF	TGCGCCAGCAGGGGTCAAGAGACCCAGTACTTC
-	TRBV7-9	TRBJ1-2	-	CASSLGAVIYGYTF	TGTGCCAGCAGCTTAGGCGCAGTAATCTATGGCTACACCTTC
TRBD1	TRBV11-2	TRBJ1-5	-	CASSAGGGVQPQHF	TGTGCCAGCAGCGCGGGAGGGGGCGTTCAGCCCCAGCATTTT
-	TRBV6-5	TRBJ1-3	-	CASSFDRSSGNTIYF	TGTGCCAGCAGTTTTGACAGGTCCTCTGGAAACACCATATATTTT
-	TRBV10-1	TRBJ2-7	-	CASGRNSYEQYF	TGCGCCAGTGGACGGAACTCCTACGAGCAGTACTTC
TRBD1	TRBV7-2	TRBJ2-1	-	CASSWTGTYNEQFF	TGTGCCAGCAGCTGGACAGGGACCTACAATGAGCAGTTCTTC
TRBD2	TRBV9	TRBJ2-1	-	CASSVERMTSGIYNEQFF	TGTGCCAGCAGCGTAGAGAGGATGACTAGCGGAATATACAATGAGCAGTTCTTC
-	TRBV7-8	TRBJ1-3	-	CASSQRGRTGNTIYF	TGTGCCAGCAGCCAACGCGGCCGAACTGGAAACACCATATATTTT